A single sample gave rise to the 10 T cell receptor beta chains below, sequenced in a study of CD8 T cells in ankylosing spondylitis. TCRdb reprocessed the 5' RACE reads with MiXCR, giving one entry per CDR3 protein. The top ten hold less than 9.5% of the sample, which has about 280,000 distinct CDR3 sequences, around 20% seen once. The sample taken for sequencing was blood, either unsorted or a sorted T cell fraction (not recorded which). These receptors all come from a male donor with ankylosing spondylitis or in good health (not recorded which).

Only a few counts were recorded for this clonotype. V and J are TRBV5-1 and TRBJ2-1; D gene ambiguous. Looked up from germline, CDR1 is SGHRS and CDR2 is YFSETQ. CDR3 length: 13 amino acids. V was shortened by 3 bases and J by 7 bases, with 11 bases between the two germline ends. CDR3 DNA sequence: TGCGCCAGCAGCTCTATCCCGGAAAATGAGCAGTTCTTC. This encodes CASSSIPENEQFF.

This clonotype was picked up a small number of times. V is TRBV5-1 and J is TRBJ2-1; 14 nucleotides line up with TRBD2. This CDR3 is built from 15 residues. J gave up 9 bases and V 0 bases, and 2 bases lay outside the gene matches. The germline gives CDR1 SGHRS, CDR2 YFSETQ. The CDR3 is CASSLGGTSGSEQFF. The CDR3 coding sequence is TGCGCCAGCAGCTTGGGCGGGACTAGCGGGAGTGAGCAGTTCTTC.

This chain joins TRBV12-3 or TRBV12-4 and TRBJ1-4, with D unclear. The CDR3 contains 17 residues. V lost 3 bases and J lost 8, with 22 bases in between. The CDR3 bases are TGTGCCAGCAGTTTTTCTCTGGGTGTTGAGGGCTGGGAAAAACTGTTTTTT. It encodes CASSFSLGVEGWEKLFF.

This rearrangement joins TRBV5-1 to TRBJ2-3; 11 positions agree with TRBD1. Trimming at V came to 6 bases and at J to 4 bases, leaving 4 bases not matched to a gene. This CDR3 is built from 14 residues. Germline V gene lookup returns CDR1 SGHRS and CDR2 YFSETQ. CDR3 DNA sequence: TGCGCCAGCACCAGGACAGGGGGCCCAGATACGCAGTATTTT. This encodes CASTRTGGPDTQYF.

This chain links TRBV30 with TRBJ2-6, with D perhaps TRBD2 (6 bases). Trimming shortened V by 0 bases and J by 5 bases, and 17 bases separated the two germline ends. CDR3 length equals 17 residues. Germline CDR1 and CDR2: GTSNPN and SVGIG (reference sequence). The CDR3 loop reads CAWSVRGSSVRANVLTF. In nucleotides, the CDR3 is TGTGCCTGGAGTGTTCGGGGGTCCTCGGTCAGGGCCAACGTCCTGACTTTC.

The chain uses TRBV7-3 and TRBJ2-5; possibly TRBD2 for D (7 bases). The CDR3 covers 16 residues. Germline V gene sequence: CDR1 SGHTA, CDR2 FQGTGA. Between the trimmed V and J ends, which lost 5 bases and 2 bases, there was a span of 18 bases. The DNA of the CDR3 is TGTGCCAGCAGCAAACAAACTGGGGGGGCGCAAGAGACCCAGTACTTC. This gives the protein CASSKQTGGAQETQYF.

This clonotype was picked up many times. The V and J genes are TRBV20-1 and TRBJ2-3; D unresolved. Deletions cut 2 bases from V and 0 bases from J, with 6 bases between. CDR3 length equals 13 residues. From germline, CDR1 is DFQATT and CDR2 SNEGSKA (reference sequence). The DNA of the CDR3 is TGCAGTGCTAGACCCTCAAGCACAGATACGCAGTATTTT. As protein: CSARPSSTDTQYF.

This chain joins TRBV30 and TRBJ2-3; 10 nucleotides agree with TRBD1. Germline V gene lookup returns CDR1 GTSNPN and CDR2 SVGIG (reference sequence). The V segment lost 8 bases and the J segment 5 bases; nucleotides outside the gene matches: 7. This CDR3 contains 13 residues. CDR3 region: CARGGQGIDTQYF. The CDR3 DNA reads TGTGCCCGAGGGGGACAGGGGATAGATACGCAGTATTTT. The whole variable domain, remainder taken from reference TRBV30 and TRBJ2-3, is SQTIHQWPATLVQPVGSPLSLECTVEGTSNPNLYWYRQAAGRGLQLLFYSVGIGQISSEVPQNLSASRPQDRQFILSSKKLLLSDSGFYLCARGGQGIDTQYFGPGTRLTVL.

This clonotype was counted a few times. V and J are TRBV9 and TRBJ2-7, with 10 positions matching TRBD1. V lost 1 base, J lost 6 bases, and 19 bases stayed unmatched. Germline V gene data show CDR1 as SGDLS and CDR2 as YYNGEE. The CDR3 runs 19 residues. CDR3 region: CASSVRPEDRGRYMGEQYV. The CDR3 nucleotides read TGTGCCAGCAGCGTAAGGCCAGAAGACAGGGGGCGTTATATGGGCGAGCAGTACGTC.

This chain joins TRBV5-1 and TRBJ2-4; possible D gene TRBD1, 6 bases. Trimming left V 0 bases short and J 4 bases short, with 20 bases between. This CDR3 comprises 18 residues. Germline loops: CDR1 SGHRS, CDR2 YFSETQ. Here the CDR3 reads CASSLASSRDTGKNIQYF. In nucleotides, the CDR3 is TGCGCCAGCAGCTTGGCGAGTTCCCGGGACACAGGGAAAAACATTCAGTACTTC.